Detailed here is one T cell receptor beta chain. The antigen is undetermined. Trimming removed 6 bases from V and 10 bases from J; junction bases left unmatched: 10. The CDR3 totals 13 residues. Germline V gene data show CDR1 as SQVTM and CDR2 as ANQGSEA. These data are taken from a study of cytomegalovirus exposure and HLA in healthy donors. Whole-study context: From HLA-typed donors, an early data release held around 80 million unique TCRs. Study-wide results and limits: The authors later linked a missense DCLRE1C variant to TCR beta V- and J-gene trimming.

PCR was performed using 60 Vbeta and 13 Jbeta primers. In the authors' workflow: The authors later counted roughly 77 million unique TCR beta chains, roughly 10 million of them shared. Generated by immunoSEQ multiplex PCR, the TCRdb table keeps only in-frame clones and is missing some. V and J calls and clone size are given by that table; D and trimming were obtained from the DNA. The sample lists some 160,000 clones; roughly 80% were seen once. The sequenced sample consisted of PBMCs. V usage is TRBV29-1 and J usage is TRBJ2-7; 12 bases align to TRBD2. The TCR sequence derives from a woman in her fifties or sixties in good health and CMV-seronegative. The CDR3 sequence: CSVGGSTSGSQYF. For the CDR3, the DNA is TGCAGCGTCGGGGGCTCGACTAGCGGGAGCCAGTACTTC.